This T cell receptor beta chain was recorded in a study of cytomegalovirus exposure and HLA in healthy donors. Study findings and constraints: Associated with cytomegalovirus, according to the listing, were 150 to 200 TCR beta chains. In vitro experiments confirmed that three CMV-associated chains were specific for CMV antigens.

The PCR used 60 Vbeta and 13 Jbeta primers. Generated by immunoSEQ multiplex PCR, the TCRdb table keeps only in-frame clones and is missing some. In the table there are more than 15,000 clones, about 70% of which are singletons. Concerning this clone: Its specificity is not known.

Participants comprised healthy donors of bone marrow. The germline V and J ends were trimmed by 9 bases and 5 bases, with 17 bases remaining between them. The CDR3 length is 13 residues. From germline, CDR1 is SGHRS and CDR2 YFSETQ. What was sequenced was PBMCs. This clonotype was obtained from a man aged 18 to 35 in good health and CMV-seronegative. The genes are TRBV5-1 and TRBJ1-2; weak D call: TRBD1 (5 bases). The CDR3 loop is CATQEGVGYGYTF. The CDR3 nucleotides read TGCGCCACCCAGGAAGGGGTCGGGTATGGCTACACCTTC.